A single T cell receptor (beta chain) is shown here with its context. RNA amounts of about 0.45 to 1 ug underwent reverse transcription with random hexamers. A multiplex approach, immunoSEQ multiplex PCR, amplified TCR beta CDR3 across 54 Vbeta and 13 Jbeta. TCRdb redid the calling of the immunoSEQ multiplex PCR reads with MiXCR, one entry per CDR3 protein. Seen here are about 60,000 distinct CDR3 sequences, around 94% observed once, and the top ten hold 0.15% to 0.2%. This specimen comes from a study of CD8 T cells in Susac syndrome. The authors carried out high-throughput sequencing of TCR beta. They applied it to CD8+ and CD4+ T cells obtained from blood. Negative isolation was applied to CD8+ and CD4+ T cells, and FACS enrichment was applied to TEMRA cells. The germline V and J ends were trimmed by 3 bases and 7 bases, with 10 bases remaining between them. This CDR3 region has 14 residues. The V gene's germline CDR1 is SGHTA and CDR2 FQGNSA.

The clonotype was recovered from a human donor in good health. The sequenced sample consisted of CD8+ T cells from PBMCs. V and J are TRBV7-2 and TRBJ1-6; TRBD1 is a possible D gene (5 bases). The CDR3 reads CASSFKDNNSPLHF. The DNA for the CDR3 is TGTGCCAGCAGCTTTAAGGACAACAATTCACCCCTCCACTTT.